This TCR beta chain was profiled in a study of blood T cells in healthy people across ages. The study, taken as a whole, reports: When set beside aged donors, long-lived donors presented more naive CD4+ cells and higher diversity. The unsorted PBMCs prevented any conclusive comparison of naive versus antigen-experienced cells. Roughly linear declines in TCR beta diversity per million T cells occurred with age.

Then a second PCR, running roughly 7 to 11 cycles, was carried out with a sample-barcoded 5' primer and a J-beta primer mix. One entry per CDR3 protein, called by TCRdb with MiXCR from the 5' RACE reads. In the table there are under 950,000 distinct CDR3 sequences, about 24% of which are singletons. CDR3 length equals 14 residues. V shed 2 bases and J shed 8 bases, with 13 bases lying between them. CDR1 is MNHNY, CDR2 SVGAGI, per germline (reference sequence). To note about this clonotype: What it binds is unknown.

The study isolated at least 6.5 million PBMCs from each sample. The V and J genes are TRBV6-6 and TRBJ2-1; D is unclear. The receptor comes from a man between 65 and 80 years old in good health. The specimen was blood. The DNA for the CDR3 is TGTGCCAGCAGTTACCTGGTTCGTCGGTATGAGCAGTTCTTC. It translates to CASSYLVRRYEQFF.